This paragraph reports one TCR beta chain. CDR1 is SQVTM, CDR2 ANQGSEA, per germline. The CDR3 loop spans 14 amino acids. The junction had 8 bases not matched to a gene; V was cut back by 7 bases and J by 7 bases. This entry is derived from a study of T cells after yellow fever vaccination. The TCR cDNA carried a universal primer site and UMIs from 5'RACE template switching. TCRdb recomputed calls from the 5' RACE reads with MiXCR, one row per CDR3 protein. This table holds 550,000 or so distinct CDR3 sequences, around 21% found once. The rearrangement uses TRBV29-1 and TRBJ2-4; 12 bases are a match to TRBD2. The clonotype comes from a man aged 25-45 years who received the YFV17D yellow fever vaccine. The material was PBMCs, obtained 15 days after the yellow fever booster vaccination. CDR3 residues: CSAGLAGTVNIQYF. The CDR3 DNA sequence: TGCAGCGCCGGACTAGCGGGAACCGTTAACATTCAGTACTTC.